This entry lists 18 T cell receptor beta chains sequenced from one sample in a study of response to subunit inactivated influenza vaccine (dated by TCRdb to the late 2010s). The library came from RT-PCR. Sequencing was performed on an Illumina HiSeq 2500. In-frame beta chains were kept once TCRdb had trimmed the public reads at Q25 with fastp and called clones with MiXCR. Rows are combined by CDR3 protein, so each entry shows the most common genes and DNA. The sample table lists 550,000 to 800,000 distinct CDR3 sequences, 15% to 18% of them with a count of one. The ten largest account for more than 9% of the sample. The sequencing here drew on PBMCs from blood, taken 12 days after vaccination. These TCRs come from a man aged 50-60 years who received an inactivated influenza vaccine. Donor details come from another sample of the same person, matched by shared clones.

This clonotype showed up many times. The rearrangement joins TRBV11-1 to TRBJ2-7; TRBD2 might be the D (5 bases). This CDR3 has 18 amino acids. Germline CDR1 is SGHAT and CDR2 is FQDESV (reference sequence). The V end was cut by 0 bases, the J end by 1 base, with 19 bases between. CDR3 bases: TGTGCCAGCAGCTTAGCAGTCGGTAGAGGACTGGGGTCCTACGAGCAGTACTTC. Translation gives CASSLAVGRGLGSYEQYF. Full variable domain (outside the CDR3, taken from reference TRBV11-1 and TRBJ2-7): EAEVAQSPRYKITEKSQAVAFWCDPISGHATLYWYRQILGQGPELLVQFQDESVVDDSQLPKDRFSAERLKGVDSTLKIQPAELGDSAMYLCASSLAVGRGLGSYEQYFGPGTRLTVT.

This rearrangement joins TRBV9 to TRBJ2-7, with D tentatively TRBD1 (6 bases). This CDR3 is built from 14 residues. V lost 0 bases, J lost 3 bases, and 10 bases lay in between. Germline-derived CDR1 and CDR2 are SGDLS and YYNGEE. The CDR3 DNA reads TGTGCCAGCAGCGTAGGGGACACCCACTACGAGCAGTACTTC. This gives the protein CASSVGDTHYEQYF.

This clonotype was seen a handful of times. The chain uses TRBV10-3 and TRBJ2-1; 9 bases align to TRBD2. Looked up from germline, CDR1 is ENHRY and CDR2 is SYGVKD. Germline trimming cut 2 bases from V and 7 bases from J; bases unmatched to any gene: 3. CDR3 size: 14 residues. The CDR3 DNA follows: TGTGCCATCAGTGAGCGTCTAGCGGGGAATGAGCAGTTCTTC. Translation: CAISERLAGNEQFF.

This clonotype has just a few counts. V and J are TRBV5-1 and TRBJ2-1; maybe TRBD2 (6 bases). V dropped 2 bases and J dropped 5 bases, with 8 bases sitting between them. Per germline, CDR1 SGHRS and CDR2 YFSETQ. The CDR3 totals 13 residues. The CDR3: CASSLPGDNEQFF. CDR3 coding DNA: TGCGCCAGCAGCTTACCGGGAGACAATGAGCAGTTCTTC.

This clonotype was observed a handful of times. The V call is TRBV7-6, the J call TRBJ2-2; D is unresolved. V was pared by 1 base and J by 1 base, with 13 bases between. The CDR3 sequence is 17 residues long. Germline V gene sequence: CDR1 SGHVS, CDR2 FNYEAQ. CDR3 DNA sequence: TGTGCCAGCAGCTTAGAGGTGGGCCAGATGAACACCGGGGAGCTGTTTTTT. It yields the protein CASSLEVGQMNTGELFF.

This clonotype appeared a few times. V is TRBV3-1 and J is TRBJ1-6; unclear D gene. Germline CDR1 is LGHDT and CDR2 is YNNKEL (reference sequence). The CDR3 runs 14 residues. Trimming pared 0 bases from V and 9 bases from J, leaving 9 bases between. The CDR3 loop reads CASSQDSRTSPLHF. In DNA form, the CDR3 reads TGTGCCAGCAGCCAAGATTCTCGAACTTCACCCCTCCACTTT. The full variable domain, its missing parts supplied by reference TRBV3-1 and TRBJ1-6, is DTAVSQTPKYLVTQMGNDKSIKCEQNLGHDTMYWYKQDSKKFLKIMFSYNNKELIINETVPNRFSPKSPDKAHLNLHINSLELGDSAVYFCASSQDSRTSPLHFGNGTRLTVT.

A few counts support this clonotype. The chain recombines TRBV27 with TRBJ2-5, with 7 bases identical to TRBD2. The CDR3 loop spans 13 amino acids. After removal of 9 bases from V and 3 bases from J, the junction contained 7 bases not matched to a gene. Germline V gene data show CDR1 as MNHEY and CDR2 as SMNVEV (reference sequence). The CDR3 sequence: CARGSGTEETQYF. For the CDR3, the DNA is TGTGCCAGGGGGAGCGGGACGGAAGAGACCCAGTACTTC.

This clonotype was observed a few times. The chain employs TRBV20-1 and TRBJ2-7; 7 bases line up with TRBD1. This CDR3 contains 13 residues. The V gene's germline CDR1 is DFQATT and CDR2 SNEGSKA (reference sequence). Trimming took 6 bases from V and 2 from J; bases not matched to a gene: 7. Here the CDR3 DNA reads TGCAGTGCCATGACAGGGAGTACCTACGAGCAGTACTTC. Amino acids: CSAMTGSTYEQYF.

V and J are TRBV6-6 and TRBJ2-1; D ambiguous. CDR1 and CDR2 from the germline V gene are MNHNY and SVGAGI (reference sequence). CDR3 size: 13 residues. The V gene lost 0 bases and the J gene lost 7 bases, with 7 bases spanning the gap. The CDR3 loop reads CASSYSMWNEQFF. In DNA form, the CDR3 reads TGTGCCAGCAGTTACTCGATGTGGAATGAGCAGTTCTTC.

This clonotype was counted a few times. The gene calls are TRBV5-5 and TRBJ2-3; D possibly corresponds to TRBD2 (5 bases). This CDR3 comprises 15 residues. Germline CDR1 reads SGHKS; CDR2 reads YYEKEE (reference sequence). Trimming took off 2 bases at V and 4 bases at J, with 14 bases between the two ends. The CDR3 DNA follows: TGTGCCAGCAGCTTTCGGCTAGCCCCCCCAGATACGCAGTATTTT. Amino acid sequence: CASSFRLAPPDTQYF.

This clonotype has more than one count but fewer than ten. The V gene is TRBV15, the J gene TRBJ2-6; 8 bases line up with TRBD1. The germline CDR1 and CDR2 sequences are LNHNV and YYDKDF (reference sequence). The ends lost 3 bases at V and 2 bases at J; junction bases unmatched: 0. The CDR3 consists of 15 residues. CDR3: CATSRDRAGANVLTF. The CDR3 region has the DNA TGTGCCACCAGCAGGGACAGGGCTGGGGCCAACGTCCTGACTTTC.

The chain has TRBV10-3 and TRBJ2-1; D is possibly TRBD2 (6 bases). V shed 2 bases and J shed 6 bases, with 14 bases lying between them. This CDR3 comprises 15 residues. The germline V gene encodes CDR1 ENHRY and CDR2 SYGVKD. DNA of the CDR3: TGTGCCATCAGTGAGGGGGCAGGGAGGCGCAATGAGCAGTTCTTC. It specifies CAISEGAGRRNEQFF.

This clonotype was counted between two and nine times. The rearrangement links TRBV5-5 to TRBJ1-1; D gene uncertain. This CDR3 has 15 residues. Germline loops: CDR1 SGHKS, CDR2 YYEKEE (reference sequence). V was clipped by 2 bases and J by 1 base, with 12 bases between them. CDR3: CASSFSSTENTEAFF. The CDR3 bases are TGTGCCAGCAGCTTCTCATCGACTGAGAACACTGAAGCTTTCTTT.

The J gene is TRBJ2-7, the V gene TRBV7-9; D not certain. V lost 2 bases to trimming and J lost 4 bases, with 6 bases between them. Looked up from germline, CDR1 is SEHNR and CDR2 is FQNEAQ (reference sequence). The CDR3 contains 12 residues. CDR3 sequence reads: CASSLFLYEQYF. The CDR3, as DNA: TGTGCCAGCAGCTTATTCTTGTACGAGCAGTACTTC.

The sample holds many counts of this clonotype. The chain has TRBV29-1 and TRBJ2-7; no reliable D call. CDR1 and CDR2 (germline): SQVTM, ANQGSEA. V shed 3 bases and J shed 5 bases, with 8 bases lying between them. The CDR3 has 11 amino acids. The CDR3 region has the DNA TGCAGCGTTGATGAAGGCGACGAGCAGTACTTC. This encodes CSVDEGDEQYF.

This rearrangement joins TRBV15 to TRBJ2-3, with 10 bases matching TRBD1. CDR1 and CDR2 from the germline V gene are LNHNV and YYDKDF (reference sequence). This CDR3 contains 14 residues. V was clipped by 5 bases and J by 7 bases; unmatched bases: 6. DNA of the CDR3: TGTGCCACCAGCCGGGACAGGGGATCCTATACGCAGTATTTT. Its protein product is CATSRDRGSYTQYF. The full variable domain, completed using reference TRBV15 and TRBJ2-3, is DAMVIQNPRYQVTQFGKPVTLSCSQTLNHNVMYWYQQKSSQAPKLLFHYYDKDFNNEADTPDNFQSRRPNTSFCFLDIRSPGLGDTAMYLCATSRDRGSYTQYFGPGTRLTVL.

This clonotype was observed at least ten times. This sequence joins TRBV4-1 and TRBJ1-1; D is undetermined. Germline CDR1 MGHRA, CDR2 YSYEKL. This CDR3 region has 13 residues. Trimming removed 3 bases at V and 7 bases at J, with 12 bases between. Here the CDR3 DNA reads TGCGCCAGCAGCCAGATCGGCAGGCGTGAAGCTTTCTTT. Its translation is CASSQIGRREAFF.

This clonotype turned up a few times. The chain uses TRBV20-1 and TRBJ2-3; the match to TRBD1 covers 9 bases. V shed 3 bases, J shed 4 bases, and the junction held 11 bases outside the gene matches. CDR3 size: 16 residues. Germline CDR1 reads DFQATT; CDR2 reads SNEGSKA (reference sequence). CDR3 region: CSARRGTGPVADTQYF. In nucleotides, the CDR3 is TGCAGTGCTAGGAGGGGGACAGGGCCCGTCGCAGATACGCAGTATTTT.